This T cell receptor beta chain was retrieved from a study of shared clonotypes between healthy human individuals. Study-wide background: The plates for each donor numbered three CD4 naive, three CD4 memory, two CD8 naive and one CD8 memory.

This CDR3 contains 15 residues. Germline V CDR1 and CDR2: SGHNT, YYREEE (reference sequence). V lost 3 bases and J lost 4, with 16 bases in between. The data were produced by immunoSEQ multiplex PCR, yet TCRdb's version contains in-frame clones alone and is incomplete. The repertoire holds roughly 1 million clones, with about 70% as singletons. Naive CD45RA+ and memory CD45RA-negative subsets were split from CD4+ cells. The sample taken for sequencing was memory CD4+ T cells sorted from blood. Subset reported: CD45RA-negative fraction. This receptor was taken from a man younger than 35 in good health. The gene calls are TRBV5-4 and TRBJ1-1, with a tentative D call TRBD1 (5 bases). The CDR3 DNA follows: TGTGCCAGCAGCTCCGGGGTCCGGGGGATCACTGAAGCTTTCTTT. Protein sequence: CASSSGVRGITEAFF.